This TCR beta chain was profiled in a study of blood T cell repertoires in COVID-19. Per the germline V gene, CDR1 is MGHRA and CDR2 is YSYEKL. Between the trimmed V and J ends, which lost 2 bases and 2 bases, there was a span of 15 bases. The CDR3 has 16 residues. Residents of about two dozen US areas, aged about 18 to 89 years, made up the participants. Participant-given clinical history determined each cohort assignment. As processed by the authors: Reference gene primers were amplified, and this amplification served to estimate nucleated cell counts. The repertoire was sequenced with immunoSEQ multiplex PCR; TCRdb's copy has only in-frame clones and lacks some. That table gives V, J and clone size, and the DNA gave D and trimming. Of roughly 370,000 clones in the sample, just under 90% are singletons; the top ten hold about 10%.

The sequenced sample was PBMCs or T cells enriched from blood (not recorded which). The chain has TRBV4-1 and TRBJ2-5; a weak D match, TRBD2 (5 bases). The source of this sequence is a woman aged 50 to 65 who had recovered from COVID-19. CDR3 amino acids: CASSQYGVRNQETQYF. For the CDR3, the DNA is TGCGCCAGCAGCCAATACGGGGTGAGGAATCAAGAGACCCAGTACTTC.